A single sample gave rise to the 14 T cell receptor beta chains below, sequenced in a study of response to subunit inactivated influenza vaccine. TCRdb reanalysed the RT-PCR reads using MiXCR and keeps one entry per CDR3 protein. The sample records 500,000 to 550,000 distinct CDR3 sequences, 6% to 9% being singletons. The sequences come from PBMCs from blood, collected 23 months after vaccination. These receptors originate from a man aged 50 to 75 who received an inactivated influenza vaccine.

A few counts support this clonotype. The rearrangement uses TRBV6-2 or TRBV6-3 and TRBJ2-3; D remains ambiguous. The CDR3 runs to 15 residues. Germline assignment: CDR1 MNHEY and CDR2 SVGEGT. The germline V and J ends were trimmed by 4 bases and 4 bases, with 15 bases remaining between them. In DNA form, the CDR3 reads TGTGCCAGCAGTTTGTCTGTATGGCCACCAGATACGCAGTATTTT. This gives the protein CASSLSVWPPDTQYF.

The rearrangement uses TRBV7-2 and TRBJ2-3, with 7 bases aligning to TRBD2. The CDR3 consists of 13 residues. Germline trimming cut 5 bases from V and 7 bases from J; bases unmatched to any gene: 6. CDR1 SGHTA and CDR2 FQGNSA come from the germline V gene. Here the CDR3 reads CASSTSSGNTQYF. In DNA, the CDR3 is TGTGCCAGCAGCACCTCTAGCGGAAATACGCAGTATTTT.

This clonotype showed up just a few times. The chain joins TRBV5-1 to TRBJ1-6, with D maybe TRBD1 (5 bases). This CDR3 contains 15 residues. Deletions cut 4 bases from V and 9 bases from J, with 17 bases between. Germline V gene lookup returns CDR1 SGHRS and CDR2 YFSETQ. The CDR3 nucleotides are TGCGCCAGCAGCCTCACCGGGGGTGATCGTTCACCCCTCCACTTT. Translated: CASSLTGGDRSPLHF. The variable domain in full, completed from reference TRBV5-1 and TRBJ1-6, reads KAGVTQTPRYLIKTRGQQVTLSCSPISGHRSVSWYQQTPGQGLQFLFEYFSETQRNKGNFPGRFSGRQFSNSRSEMNVSTLELGDSALYLCASSLTGGDRSPLHFGNGTRLTVT.

CDR3 loop: CASSTGDEQFF. The CDR3, as DNA: TGTGCCAGCTCTACAGGCGATGAGCAGTTCTTC. This sequence joins TRBV6-5 and TRBJ2-1; TRBD1 might be the D (5 bases). V was shortened by 8 bases and J by 8 bases, with 10 bases between the two germline ends. Germline loops: CDR1 MNHEY, CDR2 SVGAGI. The CDR3 has 11 amino acids.

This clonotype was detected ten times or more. In DNA form, the CDR3 reads TGCAGTGCTACCGGGACTAGCGGGAGGGTCTCCTACGAGCAGTACTTC. Translation gives CSATGTSGRVSYEQYF. The V call is TRBV20-1, the J call TRBJ2-7; 16 bases agree with TRBD2. The CDR3 consists of 16 residues. Losses at the gene ends were 4 bases for V and 0 bases for J; bases not matched to a gene: 3. Per germline, CDR1 DFQATT and CDR2 SNEGSKA (reference sequence).

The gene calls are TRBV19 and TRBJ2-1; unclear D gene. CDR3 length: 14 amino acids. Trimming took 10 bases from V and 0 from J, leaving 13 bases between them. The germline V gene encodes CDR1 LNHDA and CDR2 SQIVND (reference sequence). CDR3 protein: CATRRASSYNEQFF. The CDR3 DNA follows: TGTGCCACCAGACGGGCGTCCTCCTACAATGAGCAGTTCTTC.

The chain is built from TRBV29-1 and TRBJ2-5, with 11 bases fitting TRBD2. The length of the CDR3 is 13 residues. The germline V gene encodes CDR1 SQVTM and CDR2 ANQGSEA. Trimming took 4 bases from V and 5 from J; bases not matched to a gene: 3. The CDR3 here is CSVGGLAVETQYF. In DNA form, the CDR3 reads TGCAGCGTTGGGGGACTAGCGGTGGAGACCCAGTACTTC.

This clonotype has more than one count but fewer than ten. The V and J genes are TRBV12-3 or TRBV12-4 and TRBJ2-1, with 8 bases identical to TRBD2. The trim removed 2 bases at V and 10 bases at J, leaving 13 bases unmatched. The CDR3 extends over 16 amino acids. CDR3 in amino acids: CASSLLGREGRREQFF. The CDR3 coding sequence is TGTGCCAGCAGTTTACTGGGTCGGGAGGGCCGGCGGGAGCAGTTCTTC.

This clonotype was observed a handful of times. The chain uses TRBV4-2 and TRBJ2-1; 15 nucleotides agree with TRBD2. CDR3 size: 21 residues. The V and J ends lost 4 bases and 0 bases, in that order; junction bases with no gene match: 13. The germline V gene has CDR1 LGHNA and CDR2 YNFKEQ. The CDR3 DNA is TGTGCCAGCAGCCTCGAGCCGGGACTAGCGGGAGGCCCGAGCTCCTACAATGAGCAGTTCTTC. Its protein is CASSLEPGLAGGPSSYNEQFF.

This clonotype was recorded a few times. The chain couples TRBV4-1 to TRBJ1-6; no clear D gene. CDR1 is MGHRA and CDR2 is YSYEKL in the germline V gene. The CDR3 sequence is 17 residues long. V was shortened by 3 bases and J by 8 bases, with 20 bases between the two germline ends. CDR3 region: CASSQDLVVTNHSPLHF. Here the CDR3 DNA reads TGCGCCAGCAGCCAGGATCTGGTTGTTACCAACCATTCACCCCTCCACTTT.

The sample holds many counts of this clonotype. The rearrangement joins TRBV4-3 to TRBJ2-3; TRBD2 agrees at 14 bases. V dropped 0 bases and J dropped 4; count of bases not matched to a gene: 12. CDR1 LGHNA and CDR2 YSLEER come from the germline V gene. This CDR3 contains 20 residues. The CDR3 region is CASSQDSRLAGGIGADTQYF. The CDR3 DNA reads TGCGCCAGCAGCCAAGATTCACGACTAGCGGGAGGGATAGGGGCAGATACGCAGTATTTT.

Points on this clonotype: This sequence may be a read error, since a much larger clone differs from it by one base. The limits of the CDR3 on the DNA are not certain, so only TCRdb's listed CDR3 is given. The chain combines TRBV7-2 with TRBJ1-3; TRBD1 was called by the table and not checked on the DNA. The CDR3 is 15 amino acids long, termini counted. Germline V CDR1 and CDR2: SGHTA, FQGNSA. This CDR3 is CASSINFGTGNTICF.

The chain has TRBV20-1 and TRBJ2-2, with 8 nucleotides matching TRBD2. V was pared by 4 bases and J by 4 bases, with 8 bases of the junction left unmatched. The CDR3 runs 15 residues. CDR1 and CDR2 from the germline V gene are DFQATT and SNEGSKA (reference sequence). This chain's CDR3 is CSANLAGVTTGELFF. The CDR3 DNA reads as TGCAGTGCTAACCTAGCGGGCGTAACCACCGGGGAGCTGTTTTTT.

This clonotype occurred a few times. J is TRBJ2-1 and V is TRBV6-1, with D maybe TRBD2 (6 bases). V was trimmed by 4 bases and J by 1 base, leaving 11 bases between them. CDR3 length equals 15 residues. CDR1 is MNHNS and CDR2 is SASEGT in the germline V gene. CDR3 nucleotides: TGTGCCAGCAGTGCCGGACTATATTCCTACAATGAGCAGTTCTTC. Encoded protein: CASSAGLYSYNEQFF.